This T cell receptor beta chain was profiled in a study of graft-versus-host responses after intestinal transplantation. The CDR3 extends over 13 amino acids. CDR1 is LNHDA and CDR2 is SQIVND in the germline V gene (reference sequence). V was clipped by 5 bases and J by 4 bases, with 12 bases between them. Remarks on this clone: Its antigen is undetermined.

Measured with immunoSEQ multiplex PCR; TCRdb has only the in-frame clones, and not every one. The sample carries some 85,000 clones, less than 95% recorded once. The chain recombines TRBV19 with TRBJ2-7, with D maybe TRBD2 (6 bases). Specimen: unstimulated CD8+ T cells sorted from spleen or lymph node cells, collected before transplant. This clonotype originated in a human donor who was the organ donor for an intestinal transplant. CDR3 DNA: TGTGCCAGTAGTGTCGGGAGTCAGTACGAGCAGTACTTC. Protein product: CASSVGSQYEQYF.